This TCR beta chain was found in a study of cytomegalovirus exposure and HLA in healthy donors. Clones were sequenced by immunoSEQ multiplex PCR, and TCRdb holds only the in-frame ones, with some missing. The sample holds approximately 180,000 clones, around nine tenths seen once. Unmatched junction bases numbered 1, after V lost 4 bases and J lost 3 bases. This CDR3 spans 12 amino acids. The V gene's germline CDR1 is SGHDT and CDR2 YYEEEE. Study conclusions and caveats: The authors listed 164 TCR beta chains as cytomegalovirus-associated.

Turning to this clone: Its antigen is still unknown.

The sequencing sample was made of PBMCs. The gene calls are TRBV5-6 and TRBJ2-7; TRBD1 aligns across 7 bases. The clonotype comes from a young man in good health and CMV-seropositive. CDR3: CASSQGDYEQYF. In DNA, the CDR3 is TGTGCCAGCAGCCAGGGGGACTACGAGCAGTACTTC. Filled out from reference TRBV5-6 and TRBJ2-7, the complete variable domain reads DAGVTQSPTHLIKTRGQQVTLRCSPKSGHDTVSWYQQALGQGPQFIFQYYEEEERQRGNFPDRFSGHQFPNYSSELNVNALLLGDSALYLCASSQGDYEQYFGPGTRLTVT.